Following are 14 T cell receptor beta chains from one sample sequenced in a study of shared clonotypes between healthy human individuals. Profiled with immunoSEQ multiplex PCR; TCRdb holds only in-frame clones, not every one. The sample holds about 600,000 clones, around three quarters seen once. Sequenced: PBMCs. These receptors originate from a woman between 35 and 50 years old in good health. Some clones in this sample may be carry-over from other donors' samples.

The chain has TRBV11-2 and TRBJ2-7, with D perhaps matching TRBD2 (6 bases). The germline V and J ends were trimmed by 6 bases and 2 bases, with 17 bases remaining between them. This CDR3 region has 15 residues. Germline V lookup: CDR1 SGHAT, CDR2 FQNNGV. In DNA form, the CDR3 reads TGTGCCAGCAGGCCGGCCAGGACTACCCCCTACGAGCAGTACTTC. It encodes CASRPARTTPYEQYF.

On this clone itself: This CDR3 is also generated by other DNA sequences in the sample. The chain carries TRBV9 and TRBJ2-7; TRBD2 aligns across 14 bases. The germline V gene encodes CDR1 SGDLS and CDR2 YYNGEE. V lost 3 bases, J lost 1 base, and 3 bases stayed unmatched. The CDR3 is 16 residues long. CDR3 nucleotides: TGTGCCAGCAGCGGACTAGCGGGAGGGCCGTCCTACGAGCAGTACTTC. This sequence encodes CASSGLAGGPSYEQYF. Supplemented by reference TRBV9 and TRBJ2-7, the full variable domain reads DSGVTQTPKHLITATGQRVTLRCSPRSGDLSVYWYQQSLDQGLQFLIQYYNGEERAKGNILERFSAQQFPDLHSELNLSSLELGDSALYFCASSGLAGGPSYEQYFGPGTRLTVT.

The chain's CDR3 is CASSQLGGSGYTF. In DNA, the CDR3 is TGTGCCAGCAGCCAATTGGGAGGGTCGGGCTACACCTTC. The chain employs TRBV4-2 and TRBJ1-2, with D uncertain. Germline CDR1 LGHNA, CDR2 YNFKEQ. The CDR3 contains 13 residues. Trimming cost V 2 bases and J 8 bases, with 12 bases left between them.

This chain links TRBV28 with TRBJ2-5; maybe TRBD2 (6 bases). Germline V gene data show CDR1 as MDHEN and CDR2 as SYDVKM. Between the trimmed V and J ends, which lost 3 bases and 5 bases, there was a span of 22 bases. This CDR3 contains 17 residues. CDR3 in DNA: TGTGCCAGCAGTTTTACCCCTTGGGCGGGATTGGGGGAGACCCAGTACTTC. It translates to CASSFTPWAGLGETQYF.

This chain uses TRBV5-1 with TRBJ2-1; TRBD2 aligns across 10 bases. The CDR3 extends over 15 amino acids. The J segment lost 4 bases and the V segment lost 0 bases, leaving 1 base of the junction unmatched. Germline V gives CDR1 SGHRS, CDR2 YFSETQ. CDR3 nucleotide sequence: TGCGCCAGCAGCTTGGCTAGCGGGGGTTACAATGAGCAGTTCTTC. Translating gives CASSLASGGYNEQFF.

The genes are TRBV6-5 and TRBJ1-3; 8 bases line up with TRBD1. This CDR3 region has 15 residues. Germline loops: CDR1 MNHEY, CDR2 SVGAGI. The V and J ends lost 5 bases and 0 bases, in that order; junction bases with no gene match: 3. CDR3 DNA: TGTGCCAGCAGTCGTACAGGGGGCTCTGGAAACACCATATATTTT. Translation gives CASSRTGGSGNTIYF.

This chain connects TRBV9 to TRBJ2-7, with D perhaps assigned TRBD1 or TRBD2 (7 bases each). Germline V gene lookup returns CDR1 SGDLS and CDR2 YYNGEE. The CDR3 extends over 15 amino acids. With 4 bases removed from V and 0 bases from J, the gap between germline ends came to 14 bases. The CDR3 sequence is CASSPSGGGSYEQYF. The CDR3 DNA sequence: TGTGCCAGCAGCCCCTCAGGGGGGGGCTCCTACGAGCAGTACTTC.

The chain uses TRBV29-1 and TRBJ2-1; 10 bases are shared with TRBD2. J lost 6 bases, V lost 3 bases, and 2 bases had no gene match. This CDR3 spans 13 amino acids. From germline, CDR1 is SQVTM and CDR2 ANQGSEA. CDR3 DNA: TGCAGCGTTGACCGGACTAGCGGCAATGAGCAGTTCTTC. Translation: CSVDRTSGNEQFF.

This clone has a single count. The CDR3 DNA sequence: TGCGCCAGTGATAAGACAGGGGCGAACACCGGGGAGCTGTTTTTT. Its translation: CASDKTGANTGELFF. This chain uses TRBV5-1 with TRBJ2-2; 8 bases line up with TRBD1. Losses at the gene ends were 8 bases for V and 0 bases for J; bases not matched to a gene: 6. Per germline, CDR1 SGHRS and CDR2 YFSETQ. The CDR3 loop spans 15 amino acids.

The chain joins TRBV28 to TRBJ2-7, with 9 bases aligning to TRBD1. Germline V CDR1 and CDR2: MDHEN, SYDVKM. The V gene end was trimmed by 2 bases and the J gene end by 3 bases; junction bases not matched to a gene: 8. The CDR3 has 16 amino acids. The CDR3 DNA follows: TGTGCCAGCAGTTTAACCCTGGGACAGGGTCGCTACGAGCAGTACTTC. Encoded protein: CASSLTLGQGRYEQYF. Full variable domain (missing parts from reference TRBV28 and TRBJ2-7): DVKVTQSSRYLVKRTGEKVFLECVQDMDHENMFWYRQDPGLGLRLIYFSYDVKMKEKGDIPEGYSVSREKKERFSLILESASTNQTSMYLCASSLTLGQGRYEQYFGPGTRLTVT.

CDR3 amino acids: CASSLAFGAQETQYF. Here the CDR3 DNA reads TGTGCCAGCAGCTTAGCCTTTGGGGCCCAAGAGACCCAGTACTTC. The chain combines TRBV7-2 with TRBJ2-5, with a tentative D call TRBD1 (5 bases). CDR1 and CDR2 from the germline V gene are SGHTA and FQGNSA. Trimming stripped 0 bases from V and 1 base from J, with 9 bases between. The CDR3 covers 15 residues.

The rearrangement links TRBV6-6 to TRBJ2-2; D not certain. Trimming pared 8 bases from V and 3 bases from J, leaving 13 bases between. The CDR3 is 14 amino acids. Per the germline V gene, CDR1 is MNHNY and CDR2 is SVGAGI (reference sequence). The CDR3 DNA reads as TGTGCCAGCGGACGTAGGTCTGACACCGGGGAGCTGTTTTTT. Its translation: CASGRRSDTGELFF.

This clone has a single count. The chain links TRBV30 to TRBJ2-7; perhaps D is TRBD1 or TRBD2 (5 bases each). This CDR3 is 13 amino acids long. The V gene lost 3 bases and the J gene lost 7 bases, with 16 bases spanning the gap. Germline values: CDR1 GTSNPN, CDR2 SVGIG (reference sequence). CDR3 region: CAWRGDLWGEQYF. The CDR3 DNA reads TGTGCCTGGAGGGGGGATCTTTGGGGTGAGCAGTACTTC.

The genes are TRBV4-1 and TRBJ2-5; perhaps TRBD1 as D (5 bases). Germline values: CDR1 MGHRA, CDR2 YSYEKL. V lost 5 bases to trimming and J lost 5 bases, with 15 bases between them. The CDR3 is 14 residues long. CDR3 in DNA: TGCGCCAGCAGCGAGTACAGGAAGTTGGAGACCCAGTACTTC. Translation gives CASSEYRKLETQYF.